This T cell receptor (beta chain) comes out of a study of T-cell memory formation after mild COVID-19. In the study overall: Largely, the TCR clusters proved donor specific. Regarding the study as a whole: Researchers found some responding clones in pre-infection memory, a sign that cross-reactive memory joined.

From 5'RACE with constant-segment primers came TCR alpha and TCR beta cDNA libraries that carried sample barcodes and UMIs. TCRdb re-called the 5' RACE reads with MiXCR, one entry per CDR3 protein. The top ten hold roughly 47% of the sample, which has 55,000 to 70,000 distinct CDR3 sequences, about 27% seen once. On this clonotype: No antigen is known for it.

The sequenced material came from PBMCs or a T cell subset sorted from them (not recorded which). This TCR was sampled from a man aged 18 to 35 who had mild COVID-19 (a few samples of this study predate the infection). Cell type and time point are not known.

The CDR3 region is CSASRPRLAASTDTQYF. CDR3 in DNA: TGCAGTGCTTCTCGGCCCCGTCTAGCGGCCAGCACAGATACGCAGTATTTT. The chain employs TRBV20-1 and TRBJ2-3, with TRBD2 matching over 7 bases. V lost 5 bases, J lost 0 bases, and 14 bases stayed unmatched. Germline lookup yields CDR1 DFQATT and CDR2 SNEGSKA (reference sequence). CDR3 size: 17 residues.